The source of this TCR beta chain is a study of PD-1 blockade in classical Hodgkin lymphoma (dated by TCRdb to the early 2020s). In the study overall: Nivolumab dosing was 3 mg/kg intravenously every 2 weeks, continuing until either disease progression or unacceptable toxicity. To define a peripheral blood immune signature of response to PD-1 blockade in classical Hodgkin lymphoma, the study combined TCR beta sequencing with CyTOF.

The time point label, as the study defines it: cycle 2 day 1 (C2D1) of nivolumab. Relapse after autologous stem cell transplantation had occurred in all trial patients, and cohorts A, B and C were distinguished by prior brentuximab vedotin exposure. The trial cohort included some 53 patients with relapsed/refractory classical Hodgkin lymphoma, and each patient had a best overall response of complete response, partial response or progressive disease. In the multi-cohort phase II CheckMate 205 trial, trial patients received single-agent nivolumab. Best overall response was determined by an independent review committee according to the 2007 International Working Group response criteria. Trial PBMCs were collected just before the start of nivolumab (C1D1) and during therapy at cycle 2 day 1 and cycle 4 day 1. Peripheral blood was collected in 8 mL Vacutainer Cell Preparation Tubes, from which PBMCs were isolated by centrifugation and then cryopreserved.

This clone was counted between two and nine times. The clone's antigen remains unknown. No clone much larger than this one lies a single base away; base qualities are absent. Genomic DNA was isolated using the Qiagen DNeasy kit from unsorted PBMCs as well as from negatively selected CD4+ and CD8+ fractions. TCR beta CDR3 regions were subjected to amplification by immunoSEQ multiplex PCR with primers that anneal to V and J segments. A synthetic immune receptor repertoire was used to minimize amplification bias, and remaining bias was computationally removed after sequencing. The authors' pipeline ran thus. Repertoire diversity was quantified as the Shannon entropy index using custom Python scripts. Unsorted, CD4+ and CD8+ repertoires were examined separately, except in combined analyses, for which CD4+ and CD8+ sequences were merged in silico. Clonal expansion was defined as a frequency increase of at least 2-fold after treatment compared with C1D1, and clones undetected at baseline were assigned a pseudocount of 0.5. Singleton clones were defined as clones with 0 or 1 copy at C1D1, and non-singleton clones were defined as clones with 2 or more copies. By matching protein sequences in sorted samples from the same patient, clones expanded in unsorted samples were annotated as CD4+, CD8+ or unknown. Diversity changes from C1D1 to C4D1 were tested in paired samples using Wilcoxon tests. The immuneACCESS repertoire file appears here via TCRdb, limited to in-frame rearrangements. These files lack a portion of the clones; in checked studies, under half of the deficit traces to unresolved V genes, and the cause of the others is not known. Clonal size and the V and J genes are those of that table, whereas D and trimming came from the DNA. The sample table shows 100,000 or so clones, and approximately 90% are seen once. Around 7% of the sample comes from the top ten.

General study outcomes and caveats: Diversity was lower in patients who began nivolumab less than 1 year after ASCT, so these patients were left out of later analyses to avoid confounding by immune reconstitution. Newly diagnosed patients were reported to have lower baseline TCR diversity than healthy donors, and relapsed/refractory patients were reported to have lower baseline TCR diversity still. Among trial patients, those achieving complete response had baseline diversity similar to that of newly diagnosed patients, while diversity was significantly lower in partial responders and progressors. CD4+ but not CD8+ TCR diversity rose significantly by C4D1 (p=0.0027 vs p=0.16), most apparent in complete responders (p=0.02). The study was restricted to a single clinical trial cohort, and the causes of repertoire differences, possibly disease activity or prior therapy, were left undefined.

The sequences come from peripheral blood mononuclear cells (PBMCs), collected before the second cycle of nivolumab. The TCR originated in a human donor with classical Hodgkin lymphoma.

The nucleotide sequence is given as TGCGCCAGCAGCAAGGACAGGGGCTACACCTTC. Its coded protein is CASSKDRGYTF. The chain uses TRBV4-1 and TRBJ1-2, with 7 junctional bases fitting TRBD1. V loses 5 bases at its end and J loses 8 bases; junction bases beyond the gene matches: 2. Via the germline V gene, CDR1 is MGHRA and CDR2 YSYEKL. Counted from cysteine to phenylalanine, this CDR3 has 11 amino acids. The sequence is cut down to CDR3 DNA, 33 bases in frame from base 1.